This T cell receptor beta chain comes out of a study of blood T cell repertoires in COVID-19. Germline V gene sequence: CDR1 DFQATT, CDR2 SNEGSKA (reference sequence). The CDR3 is 11 residues long. J gave up 3 bases and V 7 bases, and 2 bases lay outside the gene matches. In the original processing: Amplified reference gene primers provided the basis for estimating nucleated cell counts. The data were produced by immunoSEQ multiplex PCR, yet TCRdb's version contains in-frame clones alone and is incomplete. The V and J calls and clone size are taken from that table; D and trimming were inferred from the DNA. The data contain some 190,000 clones, approximately 85% of them seen just once; the ten biggest clones take up 3% to 3.5%.

The J gene is TRBJ2-7, the V gene TRBV20-1, with 8 bases lining up with TRBD1. The sequence derives from a man between 60 and 75 years old with acute or convalescent COVID-19. Sequenced input: peripheral blood. CDR3 in amino acids: CSGQGYYEQYF. The CDR3 coding sequence is TGCAGTGGACAGGGGTACTACGAGCAGTACTTC.